One and the same sample provided the 11 T cell receptor beta chains below, sequenced in a study of shared clonotypes between healthy human individuals. As defined, naive CD8 cells were CD45RO-negative and positively selected for CCR7, with terminally differentiated effector memory CD45RA+ cells excluded. Generated by immunoSEQ multiplex PCR, the TCRdb table keeps only in-frame clones and is missing some. The repertoire holds hundreds of thousands of clones, with 85% to 95% as singletons. The sample comprised naive CD8+ T cells sorted from blood. The receptors shown here come from a young woman in good health.

This clone has just one count. This chain joins TRBV27 and TRBJ2-3, with 9 bases lining up with TRBD2. The CDR3 spans 16 residues. The germline V gene has CDR1 MNHEY and CDR2 SMNVEV (reference sequence). The trim removed 1 base at V and 4 bases at J, leaving 6 bases unmatched. CDR3 nucleotides: TGTGCCAGCAGTTTATTGGGCGGGGGGGGCGCAGATACGCAGTATTTT. Translated: CASSLLGGGGADTQYF.

V usage is TRBV7-9 and J usage is TRBJ2-7; 10 nucleotides align to TRBD2. Germline lookup yields CDR1 SEHNR and CDR2 FQNEAQ (reference sequence). With V trimmed by 4 bases and J by 4 bases, 4 bases remained unmatched. CDR3 length: 14 amino acids. CDR3 DNA: TGTGCCAGCAGCTCCGGGACTAGCGTGTACGAGCAGTACTTC. It yields the protein CASSSGTSVYEQYF.

This sequence joins TRBV6-5 and TRBJ2-7; 10 bases agree with TRBD2. After removal of 6 bases from V and 2 bases from J, the junction contained 7 bases not matched to a gene. CDR1 and CDR2 (germline): MNHEY, SVGAGI. CDR3 length: 15 residues. The CDR3 is CASSSSGRVTYEQYF. The CDR3 coding sequence is TGTGCCAGCAGCTCCAGCGGGAGGGTTACCTACGAGCAGTACTTC.

This sequence joins TRBV13 and TRBJ2-2; TRBD2 matches at 12 bases. J was trimmed by 7 bases and V by 5 bases; bases with no gene match: 8. In germline, CDR1 is PRHDT, CDR2 FYEKMQ (reference sequence). The CDR3 runs 16 residues. The CDR3 region is CASSLAGGADGGELFF. The CDR3 DNA follows: TGTGCCAGCAGCCTAGCGGGAGGGGCGGACGGCGGGGAGCTGTTTTTT.

V and J are TRBV28 and TRBJ2-7, with 10 bases fitting TRBD2. CDR1 MDHEN and CDR2 SYDVKM come from the germline V gene. The CDR3 consists of 18 residues. The J segment lost 0 bases and the V segment lost 3 bases, leaving 11 bases of the junction unmatched. The CDR3 spells CASSFRVAGGPSSYEQYF. CDR3 coding DNA: TGTGCCAGCAGTTTTAGGGTAGCGGGAGGTCCTAGCTCCTACGAGCAGTACTTC.

The chain employs TRBV28 and TRBJ1-2; possibly TRBD1 for D (5 bases). Trimming took 6 bases from V and 4 from J, leaving 9 bases between them. The CDR3 extends over 12 amino acids. CDR1 MDHEN and CDR2 SYDVKM come from the germline V gene. The CDR3 nucleotides read TGTGCCAGCAGGGGGACTGGCTATGGCTACACCTTC. As protein: CASRGTGYGYTF.

The rearrangement links TRBV28 to TRBJ2-1, with TRBD2 matching over 9 bases. Germline CDR1 is MDHEN and CDR2 is SYDVKM. J lost 5 bases, V lost 5 bases, and 13 bases had no gene match. The CDR3 is 17 amino acids. The CDR3 protein is CASSPLSGVAGDNEQFF. The CDR3 DNA reads TGTGCCAGCAGTCCCCTCTCCGGGGTAGCGGGAGACAATGAGCAGTTCTTC.

The chain employs TRBV25-1 and TRBJ2-1, with TRBD2 matching 7 bases. Per germline, CDR1 MGHDK and CDR2 SYGVNS. Trimming at V came to 2 bases and at J to 2 bases, leaving 6 bases not matched to a gene. This CDR3 is 16 amino acids long. The CDR3 here is CASSESGVAAYNEQFF. The CDR3 nucleotides are TGTGCCAGCAGTGAAAGCGGGGTAGCGGCCTACAATGAGCAGTTCTTC.

A note on this clone: The same CDR3 can be traced to other DNA sequences in this sample. The genes are TRBV2 and TRBJ1-1; D not certain. The V end lost 2 bases, the J end lost 5 bases, and 9 bases lay between the germline ends. Germline CDR1 reads SNHLY; CDR2 reads FYNNEI. This CDR3 region has 13 residues. The CDR3 reads CASSERSGTEAFF. The DNA for the CDR3 is TGTGCCAGCAGTGAAAGGAGCGGGACTGAAGCTTTCTTT.

The rearrangement joins TRBV30 to TRBJ1-1; D not resolved. CDR1 is GTSNPN, CDR2 SVGIG, per germline (reference sequence). This CDR3 has 11 residues. V lost 3 bases and J 7 bases, leaving 9 bases between the germline ends. CDR3 residues: CAWRVSREAFF. CDR3 in DNA: TGTGCCTGGAGAGTCAGTCGTGAAGCTTTCTTT. The full variable domain, rest sourced from reference TRBV30 and TRBJ1-1, is SQTIHQWPATLVQPVGSPLSLECTVEGTSNPNLYWYRQAAGRGLQLLFYSVGIGQISSEVPQNLSASRPQDRQFILSSKKLLLSDSGFYLCAWRVSREAFFGQGTRLTVV.

V is TRBV11-2 and J is TRBJ2-7; no reliable D call. The CDR3 runs 15 residues. CDR1 SGHAT and CDR2 FQNNGV come from the germline V gene. With 5 bases removed from V and 2 bases from J, the gap between germline ends came to 16 bases. This chain's CDR3 is CASSPPTRPAYEQYF. The DNA for the CDR3 is TGTGCCAGCAGCCCGCCGACCCGACCTGCCTACGAGCAGTACTTC.